These T cell receptor beta chains were read from a single sample in a study of cytomegalovirus exposure and HLA in healthy donors. Profiling relied on immunoSEQ multiplex PCR, and the TCRdb table lists in-frame clones only, not all of them. Counted here are over 95,000 clones, about 70% occurring once; the ten biggest clones make up less than 15%. Sequencing input: PBMCs. The source is a woman between 35 and 50 years old in good health and CMV-seropositive. Each CDR3 is given with its conserved first and last residue. Each record gives: D gene, V gene, clone size, J gene, CDR3 DNA, CDR3 protein. The D gene is left open where the match is weak. Only part of the rows carry a size: once, few, many, or a class if the clone is expanded.

d_gene: -; v_gene: TRBV2; abundance: -; j_gene: TRBJ1-5; CDR3nt: TGTGCCAGCAGTGAATGGTCAGGGGATCAGCCCCAGCATTTT; CDR3aa: CASSEWSGDQPQHF
d_gene: TRBD2; v_gene: TRBV5-4; abundance: -; j_gene: TRBJ2-5; CDR3nt: TGTGCCAGCAGCCCTCGAGCGGGGATGGAGACCCAGTACTTC; CDR3aa: CASSPRAGMETQYF
d_gene: -; v_gene: TRBV11-2; abundance: -; j_gene: TRBJ2-7; CDR3nt: TGTGCCAGCAGGGAGGTCAGAGGGAGCTCCTACGAGCAGTACTTC; CDR3aa: CASREVRGSSYEQYF
d_gene: -; v_gene: TRBV5-1; abundance: -; j_gene: TRBJ2-7; CDR3nt: TGCGCCAGCAGCTTGGGCACACTATCCGGCGAGCAGTACTTC; CDR3aa: CASSLGTLSGEQYF
d_gene: -; v_gene: TRBV10-3; abundance: few; j_gene: TRBJ1-5; CDR3nt: TGTGCCATCAGTGCAGACACGTACAATCAGCCCCAGCATTTT; CDR3aa: CAISADTYNQPQHF
d_gene: TRBD1; v_gene: TRBV10-3; abundance: -; j_gene: TRBJ1-2; CDR3nt: TGTGCCATCAGTGAGCAGGGGGATGGTGGCTACACCTTC; CDR3aa: CAISEQGDGGYTF
d_gene: TRBD1; v_gene: TRBV5-1; abundance: -; j_gene: TRBJ2-1; CDR3nt: TGCGCCAGCAGCTTGGTTACAGGGGGAGGAAATGAGCAGTTCTTC; CDR3aa: CASSLVTGGGNEQFF
d_gene: -; v_gene: TRBV6-5; abundance: -; j_gene: TRBJ2-5; CDR3nt: TGTGCCAGCAGTTTCCAGGGGTTGGAGACCCAGTACTTC; CDR3aa: CASSFQGLETQYF
d_gene: -; v_gene: TRBV5-6; abundance: -; j_gene: TRBJ1-2; CDR3nt: TGTGCCAGCAGCTTGGTCCCCCAGGGGCTCTATGGCTACACCTTC; CDR3aa: CASSLVPQGLYGYTF
d_gene: TRBD1; v_gene: TRBV7-3; abundance: -; j_gene: TRBJ2-2; CDR3nt: TGTGCCAGCAGTCCCGGACAGGGCCCCGGGGAGCTGTTTTTT; CDR3aa: CASSPGQGPGELFF
d_gene: -; v_gene: TRBV30; abundance: few; j_gene: TRBJ2-3; CDR3nt: TGTGCCCGCTCAGGGACAGATACGCAGTATTTT; CDR3aa: CARSGTDTQYF
d_gene: -; v_gene: TRBV29-1; abundance: -; j_gene: TRBJ1-1; CDR3nt: TGCAGCGTTGAAAAGAGACAGAACACTGAAGCTTTCTTT; CDR3aa: CSVEKRQNTEAFF
d_gene: TRBD1; v_gene: TRBV6-5; abundance: -; j_gene: TRBJ1-6; CDR3nt: TGTGCCAGCAGTTACTCCAGGACAGGGGATTCACCCCTCCACTTT; CDR3aa: CASSYSRTGDSPLHF
d_gene: TRBD1; v_gene: TRBV5-6; abundance: once; j_gene: TRBJ2-7; CDR3nt: TGTGCCAGCTCTAGGGAGGAAGGGACAGGGGAATACTTC; CDR3aa: CASSREEGTGEYF
d_gene: TRBD1; v_gene: TRBV2; abundance: -; j_gene: TRBJ2-5; CDR3nt: TGTGCCAGCACAGGACAGGCTTTACAAGAGGCCCAGTACTTC; CDR3aa: CASTGQALQEAQYF
d_gene: TRBD2; v_gene: TRBV5-1; abundance: -; j_gene: TRBJ2-1; CDR3nt: TGCGCCAGCAGCAGCCTACAGCGGGGCTCCTACAATGAGCAGTTCTTC; CDR3aa: CASSSLQRGSYNEQFF
d_gene: -; v_gene: TRBV6-5; abundance: -; j_gene: TRBJ1-2; CDR3nt: TGTGCCAGCAGAAAAGGACAGAGCTATGGCTACACCTTC; CDR3aa: CASRKGQSYGYTF
d_gene: -; v_gene: TRBV14; abundance: -; j_gene: TRBJ2-4; CDR3nt: TGTGCCAGCAGCCATACAGGGCGGCAAAACATTCAGTACTTC; CDR3aa: CASSHTGRQNIQYF
d_gene: TRBD2; v_gene: TRBV5-4; abundance: -; j_gene: TRBJ2-3; CDR3nt: TGTGCCAGCAGCTCCCCCCTGGGGCTAGCGGGGGGACACACAGATACGCAGTATTTT; CDR3aa: CASSSPLGLAGGHTDTQYF
d_gene: -; v_gene: TRBV5-1; abundance: -; j_gene: TRBJ1-4; CDR3nt: TGCGCCAGCAGTGTAGTCGGCGCGGCTAATGAAAAACTGTTTTTT; CDR3aa: CASSVVGAANEKLFF
d_gene: -; v_gene: TRBV7-7; abundance: -; j_gene: TRBJ2-1; CDR3nt: TGTGCTAGCAGCTTAAAGCCTAGTAATGAGCAGTTCTTC; CDR3aa: CASSLKPSNEQFF
d_gene: TRBD1; v_gene: TRBV5-1; abundance: once; j_gene: TRBJ2-7; CDR3nt: TGCGCCAGCAGCAGGGGGACAGGGCCCTACGAGCAGTACTTC; CDR3aa: CASSRGTGPYEQYF
d_gene: -; v_gene: TRBV6-5; abundance: -; j_gene: TRBJ1-2; CDR3nt: TGTGCCAGCAGGCAGGGGCTGAACTATGGCTACACCTTC; CDR3aa: CASRQGLNYGYTF
d_gene: -; v_gene: TRBV13; abundance: -; j_gene: TRBJ1-2; CDR3nt: TGTGCCAGCAGCTTAGGAGGCCAGGACTATGGCTACACCTTC; CDR3aa: CASSLGGQDYGYTF
d_gene: -; v_gene: TRBV7-9; abundance: -; j_gene: TRBJ1-2; CDR3nt: TGTGCCAGCAGCTTTCCGTTTGGACAGATATATGGCTACACCTTC; CDR3aa: CASSFPFGQIYGYTF
d_gene: TRBD1; v_gene: TRBV6-1; abundance: -; j_gene: TRBJ1-2; CDR3nt: TGTGCCAGCAGTGAAGTTTGGACAGGGGGCGCCTACACCTTC; CDR3aa: CASSEVWTGGAYTF
d_gene: -; v_gene: TRBV2; abundance: -; j_gene: TRBJ1-1; CDR3nt: TGTGCCAGCAGATTGGGCGCTGAAGCTTTCTTT; CDR3aa: CASRLGAEAFF